The TCR beta chain described here comes from a study of identical twins (dated by TCRdb to the mid-2010s). Study-level background: The study deep-sequenced TCR alpha and beta repertoires from monozygotic twins, unrelated adults of various ages and cord blood to test whether fetal clonotypes persist. To rule out contamination, replicate twin experiments were performed at different times with different library preparation protocols.

Only healthy Caucasian donors were included. Using Miltenyi CD45RO+ enrichment and human naive T-cell isolation kits, memory (CD45RO+) and naive T cells were isolated from PBMC. What the research found in general, with its limitations: In beta out-of-frame sequences, excess twin sharing was weaker, because having fewer shared sequences lowered the signal-to-noise ratio. Conclusions relied on cross-sectional statistical analysis, since the same donors could not be followed over many years. Fewer insertions were carried by abundant cord blood beta clonotypes, a similar but weaker trend appeared in young adult naive repertoires, and no such trend appeared in memory repertoires. Compared with coincidental sharing between unrelated individuals, out-of-frame TCR alpha sequences shared between twins showed an excess of sequences with low generation probability. Invariant T cells such as MAIT and iNKT could partly confound zero-insertion analyses, although diverse VJ usage argued against such confounding for most clonotypes. In monozygotic twins, recombination models systematically underestimated out-of-frame TCR alpha sharing, but the models matched the sharing seen between unrelated individuals.

The library was made by 5' RACE. Instrument on record: Illumina HiSeq 2000. A universal primer binding site was added through template switching, and the final cDNA carried a unique molecular identifier so that TCR cDNA molecules could be counted accurately. First-strand cDNA for TCR alpha and beta chains was synthesized from specific primers in the conserved constant-segment region. To control for contamination, each cDNA library was double barcoded with a SMART-Mk sample barcode plus Illumina barcodes. TruSeq adapter sequences and Illumina sample barcodes were added in two successive PCR steps. Sequencing of the TCR alpha and beta cDNA libraries was done on the Illumina HiSeq platform using custom primers. Concerning the study's data processing: MiGEC processed the raw reads to extract unique molecular identifiers, while MiXCR was used to determine the CDR3 positions. For each individual, recombination models were inferred using an EM algorithm with the repgenHMM and IGoR tools. The analysis of shared clonotypes was done with the tcR package in R, with sharing normalized by the product of cloneset sizes. To study raw recombination without the effects of thymic and clonal selection, out-of-frame nonproductive sequences were analyzed. TCRdb cleaned the public reads at Q25 with fastp, built clones with MiXCR and kept in-frame beta chains. Each CDR3 protein gets just one entry, which takes the most common genes and DNA from the rows behind it. For this entry, the V and J calls and clone size follow TCRdb and not the study's own pipeline. In this sample the table shows about 150,000 distinct CDR3 sequences, around 3.6% of which occur a single time. The top ten clones comprise approximately 7.6% of the sample.

Including cysteine and phenylalanine, the CDR3 has 19 amino acids. CDR3 DNA only is kept here, 57 bases in frame from base 1. Trimming accounts for 4 bases at V and 0 bases at J, while the number of junction bases matched to no gene is 11. CDR1 MNHEY and CDR2 SVGEGT were looked up in the germline V gene. This clonotype has ten or more counts. Its target antigen remains unknown. No much larger clone exists at a distance of one base, and base qualities are not known. Source material: memory T cells sorted from blood. Read against the paper, the sample's cell subset or site label means: CD45RO+ enriched T cells. The V gene is TRBV6-2 or TRBV6-3 and the J gene is TRBJ2-7; TRBD2 agrees with 14 junctional bases. This TCR derives from a man aged 18 to 29 in good health. The DNA reads TGTGCCAGCAGTTCACCCCCGGGACTAGCGGGAGCCTCCTCCTACGAGCAGTACTTC. Its amino acids are CASSSPPGLAGASSYEQYF.